This T cell receptor (beta chain) stems from a study of blood T cells in healthy people across ages. A J-beta primer mix and a sample-barcoded 5' primer were used in a second PCR of roughly 7 to 12 cycles. TCRdb recomputed calls from the 5' RACE reads with MiXCR, one row per CDR3 protein. In the table there are roughly 500,000 distinct CDR3 sequences, 25% to 30% of which are singletons. The CDR3 has 17 amino acids. Trimming cost V 7 bases and J 1 base; bases outside gene matches: 10. CDR1 and CDR2 from the germline V gene are SGHVS and FQNEAQ. Sequenced material: blood. The sequence was collected from a woman in her sixties or seventies in good health. The chain is built from TRBV7-8 and TRBJ2-5; the match to TRBD2 covers 12 bases. The CDR3 reads CASNKGGLAGLQETQYF. CDR3 DNA sequence: TGTGCCAGCAACAAGGGGGGACTAGCGGGCCTCCAAGAGACCCAGTACTTC.